This T cell receptor beta chain was found in a study of cytomegalovirus exposure and HLA in healthy donors (dated by TCRdb to the late 2010s). Describing the broader study: An earlier analysis of fewer than 750 of the donors reported 276 Gb of sequence data and 117 million unique TCR beta sequences obtained from about 170 million T cells. Around 320 gigabases of sequencing data and 70 million to 100 million unique TCR sequences were included in an early release covering around 600 HLA-typed donors. Of the 398 genotyped donors, approximately 83% fell in the genetic ancestry cluster associated with self-reported Caucasian donors. The study aimed to test whether signatures of past pathogen exposure could be identified by cataloging public T cell receptors. The T cell repertoires of some 700 subjects were profiled by immunosequencing and related to cytomegalovirus serostatus. In addition to the first cohort of 650 to 800 subjects, a separate validation cohort of approximately 130 different subjects was used. To predict cytomegalovirus infection status, the study brought together high-throughput TCR immunosequencing, statistical association of individual TCRs with disease status, and machine learning. In a later analysis, previously published TCR beta repertoires from several hundred donors were re-analyzed and high-resolution HLA genotyping was added so that TCR occurrence patterns could be studied. Rather than using new phenotypic data, the later analysis identified candidate immune exposures from TCR beta sequences and from how often those sequences occurred across donors. To decide whether each TCR beta V gene segment behaved as functional or pseudogenic, an earlier analysis of some 540 of the donors relied on high-throughput TCR beta sequencing. Donor age, sex, ethnicity and CMV serostatus were collected together with the repertoire data. In a later genetic analysis, genome-wide SNP genotypes for about 55% of the roughly 700 donors were used, and that subset was treated as a discovery cohort. All discovery cohort repertoires had been generated on a single sequencing platform. Class I and class II HLA loci were covered by the typing at four-digit resolution. The number of typed donors differed by locus: 629-630 for A, B, C, DRB1 and DQB1; 522 for DQA1; some 590 for DPA1; and some 470 for DPB1. Several DR-DQ haplotypes were treated as single units for association and clustering because of strong linkage in the cohort. Across approximately 400 genotyped donors of the cohort, an average of roughly 230,000 unique TCR beta nucleotide sequences per donor were sequenced, and approximately 19% of those sequences were non-productive. Results the study describes overall, beyond this receptor: In vitro tests confirmed that three of the cytomegalovirus-associated TCR beta chains recognize cytomegalovirus antigens. The study gave a list of under 200 TCR beta chains associated with cytomegalovirus. According to a later analysis, TCR association rates differed among HLA loci, with DRB1 alleles showing the most associated TCRs and HLA-C alleles showing the fewest. Some IMGT-functional V segments, including TRBV6-2 and TRBV6-3, could not be distinguished by the 87-base-pair reads and were therefore excluded. Strong co-occurrence of HLA alleles, especially DR and DQ, made assigning TCR associations to individual alleles difficult. Compared with equally common non-associated chains, HLA-associated TCR beta chains in a later analysis were more clonally expanded and had lower generation probabilities. A later analysis associated about 17,000 TCR beta sequences with specific HLA alleles at a false discovery rate of 0.05. According to a later analysis, most CMV-associated TCR beta chains appeared to be HLA-restricted, and the HLA associations seemed to be driven largely by CMV exposure. Broadly in line with IMGT annotations, most TCR beta V segments showed up in productive rearrangements about 87% or about 30% of the time in an earlier analysis of approximately 600 of the donors. Sequencing depth was assumed to be roughly uniform across donors in the presence/absence analyses, though that assumption may not hold. Across donors, most TCR sequences were observed very rarely, whereas some public TCRs were present in many individuals. According to a later genetic analysis, donors in an Asian-associated ancestry cluster had fewer N-insertions in productive TCRs than the roughly 700-donor mean. Several of the top co-occurrence clusters appeared to be linked to parvovirus B19, influenza, CMV and Epstein-Barr virus, according to a later analysis. A further reported finding was that TCR beta sequences accurately predicted the HLA-A and HLA-B alleles for most subjects in the first cohort. Approximately 18 rarely observed V segments, including chromosome 9 orphons, were excluded from the earlier analysis of approximately 500 of the donors because counts were too low. A group of highly shared sequence variants was considered likely to be a technical artifact of the sequencing pipeline. Immune exposure information for the cohort was limited to CMV serostatus. An association between a missense DCLRE1C variant and V-gene and J-gene trimming of TCR beta chains was found in a later genetic analysis and replicated in an independent cohort. Linkage disequilibrium might explain the correlated functional status among segregating V segments, but an unknown experimental factor could not be ruled out. Because HLA typing was missing for some donors at each locus, association tests included only the typed subset. Cytomegalovirus status was reported to be diagnosed by the classifier with high specificity and sensitivity in both the original and validation cohorts. According to the authors, the approach could potentially be generalized to other disease states and immunological phenotypes. The cohort was sequenced for TCR beta chains only, and without alpha or paired-chain data the features that could be detected were limited.

Trimming removed 3 bases from V and 0 bases from J, leaving 14 bases between the germline ends. The CDR3 covers 17 residues, taking in both the cysteine and the phenylalanine. Only CDR3 DNA remains: 51 bases, in frame from the first base. Taken from the germline V gene (reference sequence), the CDR1 and CDR2 loops are SEHNR and FQNEAQ. In the case of this clone: Its cognate antigen has yet to be identified.

The method behind the library was the immunoSEQ multiplex PCR assay. For the multiplex PCR, a mixture combining 60 forward primers for TCR Vbeta segments and 13 reverse primers for TCR Jbeta segments was used. The CDR3 region of rearranged TCR beta genes was amplified from genomic DNA with a multiplex PCR assay. The Illumina HiSeq System was used to sequence the amplified TCR beta libraries as 87-base-pair reads. For the original study's pipeline: A later analysis tallied around 82 million unique TCR beta chains across the 666 repertoires, and around 10 million of those chains were shared by two or more donors. To remove PCR and sequencing errors, raw reads were error-corrected and collapsed into unique sequences using a nearest-neighbor algorithm that merged closely related sequences. V, D and J gene segments were assigned by aligning CDR3 sequences to IMGT reference sequences. Each retained sequence needed at least a six-nucleotide match to both a V gene segment and a J gene segment. A rearrangement was called productive if the CDR3 had no stop codons and remained in frame with V and J, and every other rearrangement was called non-productive. CDR3 was defined according to IMGT convention as the region running from the second conserved V-encoded cysteine to the conserved J-encoded phenylalanine. Sequences without an unambiguous match to a single V gene segment were excluded from the earlier analysis of 500 to 700 of the donors. In an earlier analysis of 587 of the donors, V segments were called functional above 56.7% productive rearrangements and were called segregating when the between-donor standard deviation exceeded 5%. To diagnose cytomegalovirus status from the catalog of TCR beta chain sequences, a statistical classification framework was built. V and J gene assignment, in a later analysis, came from comparing TCR nucleotide sequences with IMGT/GENE-DB human TR gene sequences. Using the TCRdist pipeline, a later analysis assigned CDR3 sequences along with most-parsimonious VDJ recombination scenarios. In a later analysis, each TCR beta chain was defined by its CDR3 amino acid sequence together with its V-gene family, and reads without a unique V-gene family were excluded. To address suspected cross-contamination and a sequencing artifact, a later analysis removed 592 highly shared, low-generation-probability nucleotide sequences. In a later analysis, a clonal expansion index for each public chain was calculated from normalized within-repertoire ranks of inferred template counts. Generation probabilities in a later analysis came from a VDJ recombination model fitted to out-of-frame rearrangements, and those results were checked against IGoR. A later analysis scored TCR-TCR, TCR-HLA and TCR-CMV co-occurrence with hypergeometric tests, applying a repertoire-size bias correction to TCR pairs. To estimate false discovery rates, a later analysis permuted the HLA or CMV assignments 20 times. In a later analysis, co-occurring TCRs were grouped using DBSCAN, and TCRdist sequence similarity was added for clustering within HLA-allele-positive subsets. Repertoires with fewer than 30,000 or more than 120,000 public chains, plus five repertoires with anomalous nucleotide sharing, were excluded from co-occurrence clustering. The immuneACCESS repertoire file appears here via TCRdb, limited to in-frame rearrangements. These files lack a portion of the clones; in checked studies, under half of the deficit traces to unresolved V genes, and the cause of the others is not known. V and J calls and clone size are copied from that table; D and trimming were computed from the DNA. The sample table holds around 50,000 clones. Clones ranked in the top ten supply 6.5% to 8% of the sample.

The cohort consisted of 600 to 700 healthy bone marrow donors. All cohort members were sampled while nominally healthy, although unrecorded immune exposures were likely present. The donor was CMV seronegative and was included in the group of several hundred seronegative cohort members. A peripheral blood sample was collected from each donor, and TCR beta sequencing was performed on peripheral blood mononuclear cells. Genomic DNA extraction from the blood cell samples was performed with the Qiagen DNeasy Blood Extraction Kit. The material sequenced was PBMCs. The chain is made from TRBV7-9 and TRBJ2-2; TRBD1 is a possible D gene, resting on 6 matching bases. This TCR was sampled from a woman aged 40 to 50 in good health and CMV-seronegative. CDR3 sequence: CASSLYRDTANTGELFF. The sequence in DNA is TGTGCCAGCAGCTTGTATAGGGACACGGCGAACACCGGGGAGCTGTTTTTT.